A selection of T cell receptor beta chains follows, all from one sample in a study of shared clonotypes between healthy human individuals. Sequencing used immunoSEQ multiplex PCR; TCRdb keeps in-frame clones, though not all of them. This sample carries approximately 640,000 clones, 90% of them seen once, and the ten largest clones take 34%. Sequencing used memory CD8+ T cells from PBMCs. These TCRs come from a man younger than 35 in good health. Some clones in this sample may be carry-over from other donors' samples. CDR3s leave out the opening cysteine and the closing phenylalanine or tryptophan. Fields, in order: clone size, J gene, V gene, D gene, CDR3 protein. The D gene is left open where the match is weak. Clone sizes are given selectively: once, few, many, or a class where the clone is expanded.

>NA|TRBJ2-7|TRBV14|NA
ASSQVGQPYEQY
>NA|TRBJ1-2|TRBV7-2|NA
ASSLGLPGGYT
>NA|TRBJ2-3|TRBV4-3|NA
ASSPRAGFADTQY
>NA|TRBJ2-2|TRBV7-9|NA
ASSLNQGEELF
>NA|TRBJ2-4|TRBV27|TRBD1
ASSLSWGQGNIQY
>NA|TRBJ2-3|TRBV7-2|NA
ASSLSLDTQY
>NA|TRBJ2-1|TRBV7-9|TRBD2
ASSGRPASGISYNEQF
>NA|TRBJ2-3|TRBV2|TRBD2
AMTSGFRTDTQY
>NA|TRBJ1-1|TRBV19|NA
ASSPSQGAGLFAEAF
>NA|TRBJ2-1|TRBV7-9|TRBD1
ASSLGGTGRDEQF
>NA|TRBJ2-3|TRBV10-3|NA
ATSASALTDTQY
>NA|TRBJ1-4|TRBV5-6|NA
ASRRGVANEKLF
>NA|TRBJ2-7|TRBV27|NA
ASSFEGPTYEQY
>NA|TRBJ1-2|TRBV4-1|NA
ASSNTRTDESRNYGYT
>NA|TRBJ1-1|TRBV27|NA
ASSFRRNTEAF
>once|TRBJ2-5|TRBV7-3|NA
ASSTGSGETQY
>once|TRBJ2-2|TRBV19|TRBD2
ASSRWTSGSGTGELF
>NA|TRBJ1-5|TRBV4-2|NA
ASSQQHQEDSNQPQH
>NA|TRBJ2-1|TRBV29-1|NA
SADISYNEQF